Here is one T cell receptor beta chain with its context. Its matching antigen is unknown. The data derive from a study of T cell responses to AZD1222 COVID-19 vaccine. Study-wide results and limits: Targeting of unmutated variant regions was reportedly seen in nearly half of spike-specific TCRs. Only a handful of AZD1222 recipients, more than five in all, had baseline seropositivity. Spike-specific TCR breadth and depth went up after people got two AZD1222 doses.

The CDR3 loop spans 16 amino acids. Between the trimmed V and J ends, which lost 6 bases and 3 bases, there was a span of 21 bases. CDR1 and CDR2 (germline): SGHNT, YENEEA. TCRdb's copy holds only in-frame clones and misses some; the assay was immunoSEQ multiplex PCR. This table holds about 130,000 clones, 80% to 90% found once. This specimen was peripheral blood, taken on day 0 of AZD1222 vaccination. The source of this sequence is an adult in good health. The V call is TRBV11-3, the J call TRBJ2-7; D perhaps matches TRBD2 (5 bases). This CDR3 reads CASSYPLGRVDYEQYF. CDR3 bases: TGTGCCAGCAGTTATCCCTTGGGGAGAGTGGACTACGAGCAGTACTTC.